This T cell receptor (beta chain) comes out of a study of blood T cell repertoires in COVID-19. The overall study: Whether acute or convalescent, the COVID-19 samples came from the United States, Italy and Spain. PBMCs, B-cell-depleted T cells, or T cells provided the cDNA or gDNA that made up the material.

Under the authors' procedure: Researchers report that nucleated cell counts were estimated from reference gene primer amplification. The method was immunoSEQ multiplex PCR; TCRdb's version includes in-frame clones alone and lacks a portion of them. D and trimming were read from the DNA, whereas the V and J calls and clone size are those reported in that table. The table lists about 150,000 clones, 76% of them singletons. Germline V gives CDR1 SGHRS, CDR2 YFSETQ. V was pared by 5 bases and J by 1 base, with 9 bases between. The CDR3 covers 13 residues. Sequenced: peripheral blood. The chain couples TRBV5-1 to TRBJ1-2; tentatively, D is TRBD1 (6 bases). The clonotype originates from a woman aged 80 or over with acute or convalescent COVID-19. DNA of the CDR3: TGCGCCAGCAGTTCGGACAGTAACTATGGCTACACCTTC. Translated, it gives CASSSDSNYGYTF.